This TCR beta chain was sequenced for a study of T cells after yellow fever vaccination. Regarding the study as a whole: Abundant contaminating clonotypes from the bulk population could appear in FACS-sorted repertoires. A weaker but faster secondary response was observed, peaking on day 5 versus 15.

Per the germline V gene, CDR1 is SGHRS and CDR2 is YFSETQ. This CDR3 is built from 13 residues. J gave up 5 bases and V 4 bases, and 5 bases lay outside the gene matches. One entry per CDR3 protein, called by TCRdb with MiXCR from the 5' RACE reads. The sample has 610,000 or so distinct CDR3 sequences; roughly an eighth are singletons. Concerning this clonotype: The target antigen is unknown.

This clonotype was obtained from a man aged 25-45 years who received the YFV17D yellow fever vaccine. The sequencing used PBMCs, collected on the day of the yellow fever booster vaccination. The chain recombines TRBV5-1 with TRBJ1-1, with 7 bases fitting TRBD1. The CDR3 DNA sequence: TGCGCCAGCAGCGAAACGACAGGGACTGAAGCTTTCTTT. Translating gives CASSETTGTEAFF.